This entry is about one T cell receptor beta chain. Separation from the approximately 710-subject first cohort characterized the 120-subject validation cohort, to which the donors belonged. Libraries were prepared by immunoSEQ multiplex PCR; TCRdb keeps only in-frame clonotypes and omits some of them. The repertoire has 40,000 to 55,000 clones, approximately 85% of them found once; the top ten carry under 7.5%. This CDR3 contains 13 residues. Germline assignment: CDR1 SGHRS and CDR2 YFSETQ. V was clipped by 1 base and J by 4 bases, with 8 bases between them. The data stem from a study of cytomegalovirus exposure and HLA in healthy donors.

The sequence was obtained from a woman aged 25 to 45 in good health and CMV-seronegative. The specimen sequenced was PBMCs. The gene calls are TRBV5-1 and TRBJ1-1; D not resolved. The CDR3 region is CASSLSPSTEAFF. CDR3 nucleotide sequence: TGCGCCAGCAGCTTGTCCCCTAGCACTGAAGCTTTCTTT.